The 22 T cell receptor beta chains below were found in one sample sequenced in a study of breast tumors, draining lymph nodes, adjacent tissues. TCRdb used MiXCR to reprocess the multiplex PCR reads, holding one entry per CDR3 protein. Altogether around 130,000 distinct CDR3 sequences are present, around 20% being singletons, with the ten largest covering 2% to 2.5%. Breast cancer patients provided tissue from their axillary draining lymph nodes. The sample taken for sequencing was axillary lymph node tissue. These receptors all stem from a female donor with breast cancer. Some clones in this sample may be carry-over from other donors' samples.

The gene calls are TRBV27 and TRBJ2-6; no definite D call. Germline V CDR1 and CDR2: MNHEY, SMNVEV (reference sequence). Trimming removed 5 bases from V and 0 bases from J, with 11 bases in between. This CDR3 is 16 amino acids long. The CDR3 reads CASSASRASGANVLTF. The DNA for the CDR3 is TGTGCCAGCAGTGCCTCACGCGCCTCTGGGGCCAACGTCCTGACTTTC.

This clonotype was recorded many times. Compared with germline, one end of the junction differs, possibly owing to a read error. The chain has TRBV7-9 and TRBJ2-7; maybe TRBD1 (6 bases). Looked up from germline, CDR1 is SEHNR and CDR2 is FQNEAQ (reference sequence). This CDR3 comprises 14 residues. CDR3 coding DNA: TGTGCCAGCAGTTTAGGGACACTCCCTTACGAGCAGTACTTC. Amino acid sequence: CASSLGTLPYEQYF.

This clonotype has only a few counts. It may be a read error: a sequence one base away is much more abundant. Here the CDR3 reads CASSIGGASCEQYF. DNA for the CDR3: TGTGCCAGTAGTATCGGGGGGGCGAGCTGCGAGCAGTACTTC. This chain links TRBV19 with TRBJ2-7, with 8 bases identical to TRBD2. Per the germline V gene, CDR1 is LNHDA and CDR2 is SQIVND (reference sequence). The V gene end was trimmed by 3 bases and the J gene end by 6 bases; junction bases not matched to a gene: 7. The CDR3 totals 14 residues.

This clonotype has more than one count but fewer than ten. The rearrangement joins TRBV28 to TRBJ1-5; the D gene is possibly TRBD1 (5 bases). The CDR3 consists of 18 residues. The V end lost 7 bases, the J end lost 0 bases, and 22 bases lay between the germline ends. CDR1 is MDHEN and CDR2 is SYDVKM in the germline V gene. CDR3 sequence reads: CASTVLGTALYSNQPQHF. The CDR3, as DNA: TGTGCCAGCACCGTGCTTGGGACCGCTTTATATAGCAATCAGCCCCAGCATTTT.

The table lists this clonotype with many counts. V usage is TRBV20-1 and J usage is TRBJ2-1; possibly TRBD1 for D (6 bases). The V gene lost 3 bases and the J gene lost 4 bases, with 16 bases spanning the gap. CDR1 and CDR2 (germline): DFQATT, SNEGSKA (reference sequence). The CDR3 loop spans 15 amino acids. The CDR3 region has the DNA TGCAGTGCTAGTCCCCGGGACAAGATATACAATGAGCAGTTCTTC. This encodes CSASPRDKIYNEQFF.

The table lists this clonotype with a few counts. The J gene is TRBJ2-1, the V gene TRBV30; D could derive from TRBD1 or TRBD2 (5 bases each). V lost 6 bases and J lost 10, with 19 bases in between. Germline loops: CDR1 GTSNPN, CDR2 SVGIG (reference sequence). The CDR3 length is 13 residues. The DNA of the CDR3 is TGTGCCTGCCGGGGACCCGGAGGAGGAGAGCAGTTCTTC. Its translation: CACRGPGGGEQFF.

The sample holds many counts of this clonotype. This chain uses TRBV29-1 with TRBJ1-2; D call uncertain. The CDR3 has 14 amino acids. The V gene's germline CDR1 is SQVTM and CDR2 ANQGSEA. V dropped 0 bases and J dropped 4 bases, with 12 bases sitting between them. The chain's CDR3 is CSVEDQRGGYGYTF. DNA of the CDR3: TGCAGCGTTGAAGATCAGCGGGGAGGCTATGGCTACACCTTC.

This clonotype was observed a few times. The V call is TRBV28, the J call TRBJ2-1, with D unresolved. There are 12 residues in the CDR3. The V gene lost 9 bases and the J gene lost 8 bases, with 14 bases spanning the gap. The V gene's germline CDR1 is MDHEN and CDR2 SYDVKM. CDR3 in amino acids: CASNGSWDEQFF. CDR3 DNA sequence: TGTGCCAGTAATGGGTCGTGGGATGAGCAGTTCTTC. Full variable domain (missing parts from reference TRBV28 and TRBJ2-1): DVKVTQSSRYLVKRTGEKVFLECVQDMDHENMFWYRQDPGLGLRLIYFSYDVKMKEKGDIPEGYSVSREKKERFSLILESASTNQTSMYLCASNGSWDEQFFGPGTRLTVL.

Concerning this clonotype: A much larger clone sits a single nucleotide away, making a read error possible. CDR3 DNA: TGTGCCAGCTCACCGTCAGCAGGGGCGTTTGAGACCCAGTCCTTC. Its protein product is CASSPSAGAFETQSF. This rearrangement joins TRBV18 to TRBJ2-5, with D perhaps TRBD1 (6 bases). Germline lookup yields CDR1 KGHSH and CDR2 LQKENI. CDR3 size: 15 residues.

Note on this clonotype: Since a much larger clone is just one base distant, this may be a read error. The gene calls are TRBV18 and TRBJ2-5, with 9 nucleotides matching TRBD1. The length of the CDR3 is 14 residues. The germline gives CDR1 KGHSH, CDR2 LQKENI. J lost 2 bases, V lost 5 bases, and 3 bases had no gene match. Written as DNA, the CDR3 is TGTGCCAGCTCAAGAGGGACAGGGCAAGAGACCCAGTACTTC. As protein: CASSRGTGQETQYF. The variable domain in full, completed from reference TRBV18 and TRBJ2-5, reads NAGVMQNPRHLVRRRGQEARLRCSPMKGHSHVYWYRQLPEEGLKFMVYLQKENIIDESGMPKERFSAEFPKEGPSILRIQQVVRGDSAAYFCASSRGTGQETQYFGPGTRLLVL.

The chain recombines TRBV4-1 with TRBJ2-7; either TRBD1 or TRBD2 may supply D (5 bases each). Germline lookup yields CDR1 MGHRA and CDR2 YSYEKL. Trimming removed 0 bases at V and 1 base at J, with 10 bases between. This CDR3 region has 15 residues. CDR3 nucleotide sequence: TGCGCCAGCAGCCAAGAACGGGGCCCTTCCTACGAGCAGTACTTC. Protein: CASSQERGPSYEQYF.

Remarks on this clonotype: This may stem from a read error, because a much larger clone lies one nucleotide away. The V and J genes are TRBV6-5 and TRBJ2-3; D ambiguous. The CDR3 is made up of 15 amino acids. CDR1 is MNHEY, CDR2 SVGAGI, per germline. The CDR3 nucleotides read TGTGCCGGCAGTCTTTCGGTTCCCAGCACAGATACGCAGTATTTT. It specifies CAGSLSVPSTDTQYF.

As to this clonotype: A clone one base away is much larger, so this may be a read error. Given the absence of the conserved phenylalanine or tryptophan at the CDR3 end, a read error is likely. V gene TRBV19 combines with J gene TRBJ2-2, with D tentatively TRBD1 or TRBD2 (5 bases each). CDR1 and CDR2 (germline): LNHDA, SQIVND (reference sequence). This CDR3 spans 15 amino acids. V was cut by 7 bases and J by 5 bases, with 17 bases left in between. The CDR3 coding sequence is TGTGCCAGTAAGGGACGGTCCCCGAGGACCGGGGAGCTGTTTTCT. It specifies CASKGRSPRTGELFS.

This clonotype was counted only a few times. The V and J genes are TRBV5-5 and TRBJ2-1; 12 nucleotides align to TRBD2. The CDR3 contains 15 residues. Germline V gene lookup returns CDR1 SGHKS and CDR2 YYEKEE (reference sequence). Trimming removed 2 bases from V and 5 bases from J; junction bases left unmatched: 2. Here the CDR3 DNA reads TGTGCCAGCAGCTTTTGGACTAGCGGGAACAATGAGCAGTTCTTC. Translation: CASSFWTSGNNEQFF.

The table lists this clonotype with many counts. The chain has TRBV18 and TRBJ2-7, with 7 bases that match TRBD2. With V trimmed by 3 bases and J by 2 bases, 4 bases remained unmatched. This CDR3 has 14 residues. Germline loops: CDR1 KGHSH, CDR2 LQKENI. The CDR3 DNA sequence: TGTGCCAGCTCACCGGCGGGAGTAACCTACGAGCAGTACTTC. Its protein product is CASSPAGVTYEQYF.

This clonotype was seen many times. This chain joins TRBV2 and TRBJ1-4; tentative D call: TRBD1 (5 bases). Germline V gene sequence: CDR1 SNHLY, CDR2 FYNNEI. The CDR3 is made up of 15 amino acids. The V and J ends lost 3 bases and 2 bases respectively, with 10 bases between them. The CDR3 region has the DNA TGTGCCAGCAGTGATGGGGGGGGTACTAATGAAAAACTGTTTTTT. This translates into CASSDGGGTNEKLFF. Looking up the rest from reference TRBV2 and TRBJ1-4 gives the full variable domain: EPEVTQTPSHQVTQMGQEVILRCVPISNHLYFYWYRQILGQKVEFLVSFYNNEISEKSEIFDDQFSVERPDGSNFTLKIRSTKLEDSAMYFCASSDGGGTNEKLFFGSGTQLSVL.

This clonotype was detected a few times. Relative to the germline gene, one junction end is altered; a read error may explain this. In nucleotides, the CDR3 is TGTGGCAGCAGCTTTGGCCAGGCTTATGGCTACACCTTC. This encodes CGSSFGQAYGYTF. This sequence joins TRBV7-9 and TRBJ1-2; D unclear. The germline V gene encodes CDR1 SEHNR and CDR2 FQNEAQ (reference sequence). This CDR3 spans 13 amino acids.

The rearrangement links TRBV18 to TRBJ2-1; D not resolved. CDR1 KGHSH and CDR2 LQKENI come from the germline V gene. The CDR3 runs to 11 residues. V was pared by 2 bases and J by 7 bases, with 3 bases between. The CDR3 sequence is CASSPKNEQFF. The CDR3 DNA follows: TGTGCCAGCTCACCAAAGAATGAGCAGTTCTTC.

At least ten counts were recorded for this clonotype. This chain links TRBV6-5 with TRBJ2-1; the D gene is possibly TRBD2 (6 bases). Deletions cut 6 bases from V and 6 bases from J, with 12 bases between. The CDR3 spans 13 residues. CDR1 MNHEY and CDR2 SVGAGI come from the germline V gene. The CDR3 here is CASSPPGGNEQFF. CDR3 nucleotides: TGTGCCAGCAGCCCCCCCGGGGGCAATGAGCAGTTCTTC.

A remark on this clonotype: A junction boundary mismatches the germline segment, possibly from a read error. The chain links TRBV7-7 to TRBJ2-7, with D unresolved. The CDR3 totals 10 residues. The germline V gene has CDR1 SSHAT and CDR2 FNYEAQ (reference sequence). The CDR3 sequence is CASIPGEQHF. The CDR3 nucleotides are TGTGCTAGCATCCCTGGCGAGCAGCACTTC.

This clonotype appeared many times. The chain couples TRBV5-4 to TRBJ2-7, with a possible D match to TRBD2 (5 bases). With 1 base removed from V and 4 bases from J, the gap between germline ends came to 12 bases. CDR1 is SGHNT, CDR2 YYREEE, per germline (reference sequence). The CDR3 has 14 amino acids. CDR3 residues: CASSLYSRGYEQYF. In DNA, the CDR3 is TGTGCCAGCAGCTTGTACTCTCGGGGATACGAGCAGTACTTC.

This clonotype was seen repeatedly, ten times or more. The chain joins TRBV24-1 to TRBJ1-5, with D uncertain. This CDR3 region has 14 residues. The germline V gene has CDR1 KGHDR and CDR2 SFDVKD. Trimming removed 2 bases from V and 4 bases from J, with 8 bases in between. CDR3 sequence reads: CATSDYGWNQPQHF. CDR3 nucleotides: TGTGCCACCAGTGATTACGGCTGGAATCAGCCCCAGCATTTT.